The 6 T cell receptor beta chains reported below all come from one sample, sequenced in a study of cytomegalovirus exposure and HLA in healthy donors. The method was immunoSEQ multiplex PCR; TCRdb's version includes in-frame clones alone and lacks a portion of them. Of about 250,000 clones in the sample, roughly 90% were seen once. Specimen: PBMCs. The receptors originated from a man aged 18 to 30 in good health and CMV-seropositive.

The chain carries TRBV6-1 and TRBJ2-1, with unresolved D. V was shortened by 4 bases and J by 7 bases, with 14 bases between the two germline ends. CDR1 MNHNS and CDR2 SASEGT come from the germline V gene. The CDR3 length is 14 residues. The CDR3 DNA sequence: TGTGCCAGCAGTGCCACAGTTAGGAGTAATGAGCAGTTCTTC. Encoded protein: CASSATVRSNEQFF.

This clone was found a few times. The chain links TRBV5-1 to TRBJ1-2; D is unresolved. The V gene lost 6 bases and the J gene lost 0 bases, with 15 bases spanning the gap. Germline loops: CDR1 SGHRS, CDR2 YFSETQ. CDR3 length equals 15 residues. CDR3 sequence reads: CASKQRTGANYGYTF. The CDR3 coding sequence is TGCGCCAGCAAACAGAGGACGGGAGCTAACTATGGCTACACCTTC. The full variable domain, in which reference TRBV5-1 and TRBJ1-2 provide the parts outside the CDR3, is KAGVTQTPRYLIKTRGQQVTLSCSPISGHRSVSWYQQTPGQGLQFLFEYFSETQRNKGNFPGRFSGRQFSNSRSEMNVSTLELGDSALYLCASKQRTGANYGYTFGSGTRLTVV.

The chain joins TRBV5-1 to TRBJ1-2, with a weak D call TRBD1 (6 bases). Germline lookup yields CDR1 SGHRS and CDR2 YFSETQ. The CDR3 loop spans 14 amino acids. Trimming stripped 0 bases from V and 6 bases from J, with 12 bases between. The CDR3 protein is CASSLVGGKHGYTF. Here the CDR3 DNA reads TGCGCCAGCAGCTTGGTGGGGGGCAAACATGGCTACACCTTC.

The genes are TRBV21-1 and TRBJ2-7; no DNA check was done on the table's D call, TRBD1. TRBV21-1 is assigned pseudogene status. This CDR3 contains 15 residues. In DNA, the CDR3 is TGTGCCAGCAGCAAAATAACAGGGAGCCTTTACGAGCAGTACTTC. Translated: CASSKITGSLYEQYF.

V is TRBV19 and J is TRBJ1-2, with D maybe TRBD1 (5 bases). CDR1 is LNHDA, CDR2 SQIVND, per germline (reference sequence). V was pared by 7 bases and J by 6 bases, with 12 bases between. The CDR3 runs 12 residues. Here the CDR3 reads CASNQGMDGYTF. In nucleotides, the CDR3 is TGTGCCAGTAATCAGGGCATGGATGGCTACACCTTC.

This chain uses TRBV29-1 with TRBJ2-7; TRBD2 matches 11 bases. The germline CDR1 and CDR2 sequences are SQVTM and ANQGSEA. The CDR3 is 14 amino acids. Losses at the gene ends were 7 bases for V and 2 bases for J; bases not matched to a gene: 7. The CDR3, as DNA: TGCAGCGCGTCGATAGCGGGAGGGCCCTACGAGCAGTACTTC. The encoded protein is CSASIAGGPYEQYF.